Each of the 19 T cell receptor beta chains below was sequenced from the same sample in a study of neurological immune-mediated disorders (dated by TCRdb to the late 2010s). The time point label of this sample denotes: longitudinal time-point 3. The library was obtained by 5' RACE. Sequencing was performed on an Illumina HiSeq 2500. TCRdb trimmed public reads at Q25 via fastp, called clones via MiXCR and kept in-frame beta chains. Entries that share a CDR3 protein sequence are merged under the most common genes and DNA. Across this sample there are 93,000 or so distinct CDR3 sequences, with 10% to 12% seen only once. The ten largest clones add up to 3.1% of the sample. Specimen: PBMCs. The receptors derive from a female donor with HTLV-1-associated myelopathy (HAM/TSP).

This clonotype was detected ten times or more. The V and J genes are TRBV5-1 and TRBJ2-5, with D perhaps matching TRBD1 (6 bases). Trimming pared 6 bases from V and 4 bases from J, leaving 19 bases between. This CDR3 has 15 amino acids. Germline V gene sequence: CDR1 SGHRS, CDR2 YFSETQ. The CDR3 coding sequence is TGCGCCAGCAATCCAGGGGCCGGTTCAAGAGAGACCCAGTACTTC. Translated: CASNPGAGSRETQYF.

There are a few counts of this clonotype. The chain joins TRBV28 to TRBJ2-3, with D maybe TRBD2 (6 bases). The V gene's germline CDR1 is MDHEN and CDR2 SYDVKM. This CDR3 comprises 16 residues. The V end lost 3 bases, the J end lost 3 bases, and 16 bases lay between the germline ends. CDR3 DNA: TGTGCCAGCAGTTTCGCGGGGCCCATAAGAACAGATACGCAGTATTTT. It is translated as CASSFAGPIRTDTQYF.

This clonotype was picked up many times. The chain links TRBV7-8 to TRBJ2-3; TRBD2 matches 11 bases. This CDR3 has 15 residues. The germline V gene has CDR1 SGHVS and CDR2 FQNEAQ. The ends lost 7 bases at V and 4 bases at J; junction bases unmatched: 7. CDR3 region: CASIQTSGVPDTQYF. The CDR3 DNA is TGTGCCAGCATCCAGACTAGCGGGGTCCCAGATACGCAGTATTTT.

This clonotype was counted many times. The chain links TRBV12-3 or TRBV12-4 to TRBJ2-5, with 8 nucleotides matching TRBD2. J was trimmed by 5 bases and V by 6 bases; bases with no gene match: 8. CDR3 size: 14 residues. CDR3 region: CASSVRGGGETQYF. The CDR3 DNA follows: TGTGCCAGCAGCGTCCGGGGGGGTGGGGAGACCCAGTACTTC.

This clonotype came up many times. The chain links TRBV5-6 to TRBJ2-7, with D perhaps matching TRBD1 (6 bases). CDR3 size: 12 residues. The V gene lost 3 bases and the J gene lost 7 bases, with 11 bases spanning the gap. The germline V gene has CDR1 SGHDT and CDR2 YYEEEE. The CDR3 loop reads CASSSGDGEQYF. The CDR3 coding sequence is TGTGCCAGCAGCTCAGGGGATGGGGAGCAGTACTTC.

This clonotype was seen at least ten times. V gene TRBV24-1 combines with J gene TRBJ1-2; the match to TRBD1 covers 7 bases. This CDR3 has 15 residues. Trimming cost V 2 bases and J 7 bases; bases outside gene matches: 9. Germline-derived CDR1 and CDR2 are KGHDR and SFDVKD. The CDR3 loop is CATSDSLGQSTGYTF. In nucleotides, the CDR3 is TGTGCCACCAGTGATTCACTGGGACAGTCCACTGGCTACACCTTC.

This clonotype occurred many times. V and J are TRBV20-1 and TRBJ2-1; possible D gene TRBD2, 5 bases. The germline CDR1 and CDR2 sequences are DFQATT and SNEGSKA (reference sequence). The CDR3 is 18 residues long. V lost 7 bases to trimming and J lost 0 bases, with 25 bases between them. CDR3: CSVPEGTPKHSSYNEQFF. The CDR3 DNA follows: TGCAGTGTTCCTGAGGGCACTCCGAAACACTCCTCCTACAATGAGCAGTTCTTC.

The J gene is TRBJ1-2, the V gene TRBV11-2; TRBD1 matches 8 bases. Losses at the gene ends were 1 base for V and 4 bases for J; bases not matched to a gene: 5. CDR1 and CDR2 from the germline V gene are SGHAT and FQNNGV. This CDR3 comprises 15 residues. CDR3 residues: CASSLGTGGLYGYTF. The CDR3 DNA reads TGTGCCAGCAGCTTAGGCACAGGGGGACTCTATGGCTACACCTTC.

This clonotype was seen at least ten times. The chain employs TRBV29-1 and TRBJ2-7; 7 bases agree with TRBD1. CDR3 length: 13 amino acids. Trimming at V came to 0 bases and at J to 3 bases, leaving 2 bases not matched to a gene. Germline V gene data show CDR1 as SQVTM and CDR2 as ANQGSEA. The CDR3 bases are TGCAGCGTTGAAGATTGGGACAGCTACGAGCAGTACTTC. This gives the protein CSVEDWDSYEQYF.

Many counts were recorded for this clonotype. V is TRBV29-1 and J is TRBJ1-4; D call uncertain. Germline V gene data show CDR1 as SQVTM and CDR2 as ANQGSEA. This CDR3 spans 13 amino acids. The ends were cut back, 4 bases at V and 7 bases at J, with 13 bases in the middle. In nucleotides, the CDR3 is TGCAGCGTTGGCATAGGGAGACTTGAAAAACTGTTTTTT. Translated: CSVGIGRLEKLFF.

This clonotype was observed many times. The gene calls are TRBV11-2 and TRBJ1-2; the D gene is possibly TRBD1 (5 bases). Trimming removed 4 bases from V and 1 base from J, with 10 bases in between. The germline V gene has CDR1 SGHAT and CDR2 FQNNGV. This CDR3 region has 14 residues. CDR3 sequence reads: CASSSGPDNYGYTF. Written as DNA, the CDR3 is TGTGCCAGCAGCTCGGGGCCTGATAACTATGGCTACACCTTC.

This clonotype was detected ten times or more. The V call is TRBV12-3 or TRBV12-4, the J call TRBJ1-2, with 8 bases matching TRBD1. This CDR3 region has 14 residues. The J segment lost 2 bases and the V segment lost 2 bases, leaving 1 base of the junction unmatched. Written as DNA, the CDR3 is TGTGCCAGCAGTTTAACAGGGGGGAACTATGGCTACACCTTC. This translates into CASSLTGGNYGYTF.

Ten or more counts support this clonotype. The rearrangement links TRBV14 to TRBJ2-7; D is undetermined. CDR3 length: 15 amino acids. Per germline, CDR1 SGHDN and CDR2 FVKESK. Between the trimmed V and J ends, which lost 0 bases and 1 base, there was a span of 10 bases. The CDR3: CASSQDMPGSYEQYF. The CDR3 nucleotides are TGTGCCAGCAGCCAAGATATGCCAGGTTCCTACGAGCAGTACTTC.

This clonotype was seen ten or more times. The V gene is TRBV11-3, the J gene TRBJ2-3; D tentatively fits TRBD1 or TRBD2 (5 bases each). Germline V gene sequence: CDR1 SGHNT, CDR2 YENEEA. The CDR3 sequence is 13 residues long. The ends were cut back, 8 bases at V and 5 bases at J, with 14 bases in the middle. This CDR3 is CASGGSGGDTQYF. CDR3 DNA: TGTGCCAGCGGCGGAAGTGGGGGAGATACGCAGTATTTT.

This clonotype was counted at least ten times. J is TRBJ2-1 and V is TRBV5-1, with 9 bases lining up with TRBD1. The CDR3 is made up of 14 amino acids. The ends lost 4 bases at V and 7 bases at J; junction bases unmatched: 6. Germline CDR1 reads SGHRS; CDR2 reads YFSETQ. CDR3 nucleotide sequence: TGCGCCAGCAGCCCCGGGACAGGGATGAATGAGCAGTTCTTC. Translated, it gives CASSPGTGMNEQFF.

This clonotype came up a few times. The chain has TRBV10-3 and TRBJ2-1; 11 positions match TRBD2. Germline V lookup: CDR1 ENHRY, CDR2 SYGVKD. V dropped 4 bases and J dropped 8; count of bases not matched to a gene: 4. The CDR3 contains 14 residues. CDR3 sequence (DNA): TGTGCCATCAGTGGTAGCGGGGGGGCCCATGAGCAGTTCTTC. It yields the protein CAISGSGGAHEQFF.

This clonotype was counted ten times or more. The chain recombines TRBV6-5 with TRBJ1-2; D call uncertain. The length of the CDR3 is 15 residues. Trimming removed 0 bases from V and 2 bases from J, with 10 bases in between. Per the germline V gene, CDR1 is MNHEY and CDR2 is SVGAGI. CDR3 in amino acids: CASSYSPGTNYGYTF. CDR3 DNA: TGTGCCAGCAGTTACTCTCCAGGAACCAACTATGGCTACACCTTC.

This clonotype was picked up many times. The chain has TRBV5-5 and TRBJ1-2; unclear D gene. The CDR3 has 12 amino acids. From germline, CDR1 is SGHKS and CDR2 YYEKEE (reference sequence). Trimming removed 1 base at V and 6 bases at J, with 7 bases between. CDR3 sequence: CASSLTFDGYTF. CDR3 DNA sequence: TGTGCCAGCAGCTTGACTTTCGATGGCTACACCTTC.

This clonotype came up many times. This chain connects TRBV27 to TRBJ2-1; possible D gene TRBD1, 6 bases. The CDR3 loop spans 16 amino acids. In germline, CDR1 is MNHEY, CDR2 SMNVEV (reference sequence). V was pared by 1 base and J by 0 bases, with 10 bases between. CDR3 residues: CASSLWWGHSYNEQFF. In nucleotides, the CDR3 is TGTGCCAGCAGTTTATGGTGGGGGCACTCCTACAATGAGCAGTTCTTC.